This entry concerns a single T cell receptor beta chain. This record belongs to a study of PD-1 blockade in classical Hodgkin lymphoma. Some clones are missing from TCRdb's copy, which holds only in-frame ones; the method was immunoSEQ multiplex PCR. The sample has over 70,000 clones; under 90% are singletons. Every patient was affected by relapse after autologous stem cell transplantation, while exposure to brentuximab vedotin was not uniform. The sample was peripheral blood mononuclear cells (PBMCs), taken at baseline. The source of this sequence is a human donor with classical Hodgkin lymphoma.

Here the CDR3 reads CASSRGGFADTQYF. CDR3 coding DNA: TGTGCCAGCAGCAGAGGCGGGTTCGCAGATACGCAGTATTTT. The V call is TRBV7-2, the J call TRBJ2-3, with D possibly being TRBD2 (5 bases). This CDR3 comprises 14 residues. The germline V gene encodes CDR1 SGHTA and CDR2 FQGNSA. Trimming removed 5 bases from V and 4 bases from J, with 13 bases in between. The variable domain in full, with the rest retrieved from reference TRBV7-2 and TRBJ2-3, is GAGVSQSPSNKVTEKGKDVELRCDPISGHTALYWYRQSLGQGLEFLIYFQGNSAPDKSGLPSDRFSAERTGGSVSTLTIQRTQQEDSAVYLCASSRGGFADTQYFGPGTRLTVL.